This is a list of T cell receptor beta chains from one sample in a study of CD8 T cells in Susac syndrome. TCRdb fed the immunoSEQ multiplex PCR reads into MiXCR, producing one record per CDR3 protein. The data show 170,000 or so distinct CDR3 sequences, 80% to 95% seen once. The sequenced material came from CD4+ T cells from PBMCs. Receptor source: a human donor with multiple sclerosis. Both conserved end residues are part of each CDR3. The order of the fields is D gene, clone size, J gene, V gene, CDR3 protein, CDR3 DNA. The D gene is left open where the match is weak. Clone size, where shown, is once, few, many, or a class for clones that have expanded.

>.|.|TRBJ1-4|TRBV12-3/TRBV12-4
CASSQVDRGKLFF
TGTGCCAGCAGTCAGGTAGATCGTGGAAAACTGTTTTTT
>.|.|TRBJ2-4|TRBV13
CASSPGRAKNIQYF
TGTGCCAGCAGCCCTGGAAGGGCCAAAAACATTCAGTACTTC
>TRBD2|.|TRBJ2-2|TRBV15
CATSRGIAGYRLNTGELFF
TGTGCCACCAGCAGAGGGATAGCGGGTTACCGCTTGAACACCGGGGAGCTGTTTTTT
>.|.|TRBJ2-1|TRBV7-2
CASSFPQGSFQVNEQFF
TGTGCCAGCAGCTTTCCCCAGGGTAGTTTTCAAGTCAATGAGCAGTTCTTC
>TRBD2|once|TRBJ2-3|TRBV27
CASRAGGVDTQYF
TGTGCCAGCAGAGCGGGAGGGGTAGATACGCAGTATTTT
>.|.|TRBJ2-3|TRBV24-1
CATSVSIRQYF
TGTGCCACCAGTGTGTCCATCCGGCAGTATTTT
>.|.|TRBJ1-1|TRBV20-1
CSAREYSTEAFF
TGCAGTGCCCGTGAGTACTCCACTGAAGCTTTCTTT
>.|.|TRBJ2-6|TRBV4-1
CASRSTGANVLTF
TGCGCCAGCAGAAGTACTGGGGCCAACGTCCTGACTTTC
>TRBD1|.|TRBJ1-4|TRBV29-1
CSVALRTGGNEKLFF
TGCAGCGTTGCCCTCCGGACAGGTGGGAATGAAAAACTGTTTTTT
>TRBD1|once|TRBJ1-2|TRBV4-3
CASSHSGQGNKGYTF
TGCGCCAGCAGCCACTCGGGACAGGGTAATAAGGGCTACACCTTC
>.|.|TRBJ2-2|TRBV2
CASSEVGHGELFF
TGTGCCAGCAGTGAGGTGGGGCACGGGGAGCTGTTTTTT
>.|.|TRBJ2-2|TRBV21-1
CASSVDRDTGELFF
TGTGCCAGCAGCGTAGACAGGGACACCGGGGAGCTGTTTTTT
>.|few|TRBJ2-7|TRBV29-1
CSVASEGVGYEQYF
TGCAGCGTTGCGAGTGAGGGTGTCGGCTACGAGCAGTACTTC
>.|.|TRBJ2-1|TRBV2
CASSPQKTSYNEQFF
TGTGCCAGCAGTCCACAAAAGACATCCTACAATGAGCAGTTCTTC
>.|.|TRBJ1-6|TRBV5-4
CASSAGLGLQDSNSPLHF
TGTGCCAGCAGCGCGGGCCTTGGTCTCCAGGATTCGAATTCACCCCTCCACTTT
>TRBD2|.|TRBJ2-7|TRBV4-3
CASSQEISGIFEQYF
TGCGCCAGCAGCCAAGAAATTAGCGGGATTTTCGAGCAGTACTTC
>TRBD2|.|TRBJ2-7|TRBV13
CASSPIGRTGHF
TGTGCCAGCAGCCCAATCGGGAGGACTGGGCACTTC
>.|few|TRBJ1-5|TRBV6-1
CASSPSTDYSNQPQHF
TGTGCCAGCAGCCCCTCGACAGACTATAGCAATCAGCCCCAGCATTTT
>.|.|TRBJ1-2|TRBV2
CASSDDQGSGYTF
TGTGCCAGCAGTGACGACCAAGGTTCTGGCTACACCTTC
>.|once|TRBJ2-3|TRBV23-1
CASSPRGGNGDTQYF
TGCGCCAGCAGTCCCAGGGGGGGGAATGGAGATACGCAGTATTTT
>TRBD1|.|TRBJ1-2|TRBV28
CASSLLGTGNYGYTF
TGTGCCAGCAGTCTCCTCGGGACAGGGAACTATGGCTACACCTTC
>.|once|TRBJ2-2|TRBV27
CASSLRLTGATGELFF
TGTGCCAGCAGTTTACGCTTGACGGGTGCCACCGGGGAGCTGTTTTTT